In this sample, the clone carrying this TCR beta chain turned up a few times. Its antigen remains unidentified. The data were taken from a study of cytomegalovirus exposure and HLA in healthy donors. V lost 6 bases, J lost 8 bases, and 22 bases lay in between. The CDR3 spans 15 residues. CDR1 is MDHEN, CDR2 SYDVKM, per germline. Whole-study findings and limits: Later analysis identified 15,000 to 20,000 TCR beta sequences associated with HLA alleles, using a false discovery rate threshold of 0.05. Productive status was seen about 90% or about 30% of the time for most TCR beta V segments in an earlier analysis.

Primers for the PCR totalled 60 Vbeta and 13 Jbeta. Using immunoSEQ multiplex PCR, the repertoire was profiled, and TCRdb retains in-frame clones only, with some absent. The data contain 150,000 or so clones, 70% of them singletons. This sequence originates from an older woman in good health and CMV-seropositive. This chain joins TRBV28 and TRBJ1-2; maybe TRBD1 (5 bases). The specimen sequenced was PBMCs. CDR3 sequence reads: CASSSPDAKGYGYTF. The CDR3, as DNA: TGTGCCAGCAGCTCTCCTGACGCGAAGGGGTACGGCTACACCTTC.